Below are 21 T cell receptor beta chains sequenced from a single sample in a study of blood T cell repertoires in COVID-19. Profiling relied on immunoSEQ multiplex PCR, and the TCRdb table lists in-frame clones only, not all of them. The repertoire consists of about 200,000 clones, with over 70% occurring once and the leading ten covering approximately 7.9%. Sequenced material: peripheral blood. The origin of the receptors is a woman at least 80 years old with acute or convalescent COVID-19.

CDR3 protein: CASSQGQDYGYTF. CDR3 DNA sequence: TGCGCCAGCAGCCAGGGACAGGATTATGGCTACACCTTC. The chain is built from TRBV5-1 and TRBJ1-2; 8 positions match TRBD1. There are 13 residues in the CDR3. In germline, CDR1 is SGHRS, CDR2 YFSETQ. Losses at the gene ends were 4 bases for V and 5 bases for J; bases not matched to a gene: 4. The variable domain in full, completed from reference TRBV5-1 and TRBJ1-2, reads KAGVTQTPRYLIKTRGQQVTLSCSPISGHRSVSWYQQTPGQGLQFLFEYFSETQRNKGNFPGRFSGRQFSNSRSEMNVSTLELGDSALYLCASSQGQDYGYTFGSGTRLTVV.

The chain uses TRBV5-1 and TRBJ2-7; D is unresolved. CDR3 size: 14 residues. V was shortened by 0 bases and J by 3 bases, with 10 bases between the two germline ends. CDR1 is SGHRS and CDR2 is YFSETQ in the germline V gene. CDR3 nucleotides: TGCGCCAGCAGCTTGGCCCCTAACGACTACGAGCAGTACTTC. Protein product: CASSLAPNDYEQYF.

The gene calls are TRBV9 and TRBJ1-1, with D possibly TRBD1 on 5 matching bases. The CDR3 consists of 13 residues. Trimming left V 1 base short and J 7 bases short, with 11 bases between. CDR1 SGDLS and CDR2 YYNGEE come from the germline V gene. CDR3 DNA: TGTGCCAGCAGCGTAATTTCGGACATTGAAGCTTTCTTT. Translation: CASSVISDIEAFF.

This chain links TRBV6-1 with TRBJ2-7, with TRBD2 matching over 9 bases. Germline V gene lookup returns CDR1 MNHNS and CDR2 SASEGT. This CDR3 comprises 15 residues. The junction had 6 bases not matched to a gene; V was cut back by 2 bases and J by 4 bases. DNA for the CDR3: TGTGCCAGCAGTGAATCGCCTAGCGGGATTTACGAGCAGTACTTC. Translation: CASSESPSGIYEQYF.

This clone occurred a few times. The J gene is TRBJ1-1, the V gene TRBV6-5; tentatively, D is TRBD1 (6 bases). This CDR3 has 14 residues. CDR1 is MNHEY and CDR2 is SVGAGI in the germline V gene. The V end was cut by 2 bases, the J end by 1 base, with 8 bases between. CDR3 in DNA: TGTGCCAGCAGTTACGGACAGTGGAACACTGAAGCTTTCTTT. Translating gives CASSYGQWNTEAFF.

V gene TRBV5-3 combines with J gene TRBJ1-1, with TRBD1 matching 9 bases. TRBV5-3 is known as an ORF, though its function is uncertain. V was clipped by 4 bases and J by 1 base; unmatched bases: 14. This CDR3 is 18 amino acids long. Here the CDR3 reads CARSLKLRDREPNTEAFF. In DNA, the CDR3 is TGTGCCAGAAGCCTCAAATTGAGGGACAGGGAACCGAACACTGAAGCTTTCTTT.

This clone has only a few counts. V gene TRBV6-5 combines with J gene TRBJ1-3; tentatively, D is TRBD1 (5 bases). CDR1 and CDR2 (germline): MNHEY, SVGAGI. V lost 2 bases and J 4 bases, leaving 6 bases between the germline ends. The CDR3 contains 13 residues. CDR3 residues: CASSYGGGNTIYF. The CDR3 DNA follows: TGTGCCAGCAGTTACGGGGGGGGAAACACCATATATTTT.

This chain links TRBV15 with TRBJ2-5, with 11 bases identical to TRBD2. V was clipped by 1 base and J by 9 bases; unmatched bases: 7. Germline V gene sequence: CDR1 LNHNV, CDR2 YYDKDF (reference sequence). The CDR3 spans 15 residues. CDR3 loop: CATSRALAGGGAQYF. In nucleotides, the CDR3 is TGTGCCACCAGCAGAGCCCTAGCGGGGGGCGGGGCCCAGTACTTC.

The chain carries TRBV5-5 and TRBJ1-1; a weak D match, TRBD1 (5 bases). Germline V gene sequence: CDR1 SGHKS, CDR2 YYEKEE (reference sequence). The CDR3 has 15 amino acids. V lost 1 base, J lost 7 bases, and 17 bases lay in between. The CDR3 coding sequence is TGTGCCAGCAGCTTGACTTTGGGGGGTTTTTATGAAGCTTTCTTT. As protein: CASSLTLGGFYEAFF.

This sequence joins TRBV6-5 and TRBJ2-3; 8 bases agree with TRBD2. V shed 0 bases and J 5 bases; nucleotides not matched to a gene: 4. CDR1 is MNHEY, CDR2 SVGAGI, per germline. The CDR3 totals 15 residues. CDR3 sequence (DNA): TGTGCCAGCAGTTACTCGAGCGGGAGAGGAGATACGCAGTATTTT. Its protein is CASSYSSGRGDTQYF.

For this clone: This sample also contains other DNA sequences that code for the same CDR3. This rearrangement joins TRBV19 to TRBJ1-1, with TRBD1 matching over 7 bases. J lost 0 bases, V lost 4 bases, and 5 bases had no gene match. Germline V lookup: CDR1 LNHDA, CDR2 SQIVND (reference sequence). This CDR3 comprises 15 residues. Here the CDR3 DNA reads TGTGCCAGTAGTACTCGACAGGGACTGAACACTGAAGCTTTCTTT. Protein: CASSTRQGLNTEAFF.

At least ten counts were recorded for this clone. The V call is TRBV29-1, the J call TRBJ2-1; 7 bases map to TRBD2. J gave up 3 bases and V 1 base, and 3 bases lay outside the gene matches. CDR3 length equals 14 residues. Germline V gene lookup returns CDR1 SQVTM and CDR2 ANQGSEA. The CDR3 DNA reads TGCAGCGTTGAAGTCGGCGGGGGCTACAATGAGCAGTTCTTC. It specifies CSVEVGGGYNEQFF.

This chain joins TRBV18 and TRBJ2-5; the match to TRBD2 covers 13 bases. Trimming cost V 2 bases and J 5 bases; bases outside gene matches: 8. CDR1 is KGHSH, CDR2 LQKENI, per germline. This CDR3 spans 17 amino acids. CDR3 residues: CASSPNELAGGPETQYF. The DNA for the CDR3 is TGTGCCAGCTCACCAAACGAACTAGCGGGAGGGCCGGAGACCCAGTACTTC.

The V call is TRBV23-1, the J call TRBJ1-5; maybe TRBD1 (6 bases). TRBV23-1 is marked as an open reading frame, function uncertain. Trimming removed 4 bases from V and 6 bases from J, with 16 bases in between. This CDR3 is 15 amino acids long. The CDR3 sequence: CASSPCLGGSQPQHF. CDR3 DNA sequence: TGCGCCAGCAGTCCTTGTTTAGGGGGTTCTCAGCCCCAGCATTTT.

This clone was recorded a few times. The chain couples TRBV27 to TRBJ1-3; 7 bases agree with TRBD1. Germline CDR1 is MNHEY and CDR2 is SMNVEV (reference sequence). This CDR3 contains 15 residues. V was clipped by 0 bases and J by 4 bases; unmatched bases: 3. The DNA for the CDR3 is TGTGCCAGCAGTTTATCAGGGACAGTAGGAAACACCATATATTTT. This translates into CASSLSGTVGNTIYF.

The rearrangement uses TRBV11-2 and TRBJ2-1; 8 bases fit TRBD2. The trim removed 6 bases at V and 0 bases at J, leaving 10 bases unmatched. The CDR3 is 17 amino acids. The V gene's germline CDR1 is SGHAT and CDR2 FQNNGV. In DNA form, the CDR3 reads TGTGCCAGCAGGATTAGCGGGACTAAAAGCTCCTACAATGAGCAGTTCTTC. Translated: CASRISGTKSSYNEQFF.

This chain uses TRBV5-4 with TRBJ2-1; D uncertain. CDR1 and CDR2 (germline): SGHNT, YYREEE (reference sequence). Trimming pared 4 bases from V and 4 bases from J, leaving 15 bases between. The CDR3 contains 15 residues. The CDR3 reads CASSPRSREYNEQFF. The CDR3, as DNA: TGTGCCAGCAGCCCTCGTTCGCGAGAATACAATGAGCAGTTCTTC.

This chain joins TRBV6-5 and TRBJ2-7; 9 nucleotides agree with TRBD1. Germline CDR1 and CDR2: MNHEY and SVGAGI. V was clipped by 0 bases and J by 1 base; unmatched bases: 4. The CDR3 runs 16 residues. CDR3 loop: CASSYSTGTGSYEQYF. The CDR3 nucleotides read TGTGCCAGCAGTTACTCCACCGGGACAGGGTCCTACGAGCAGTACTTC.

The CDR3 protein is CASSGGLAGGLNEQFF. CDR3 sequence (DNA): TGTGCCAGCAGCGGTGGACTAGCGGGAGGCTTGAATGAGCAGTTCTTC. This sequence joins TRBV9 and TRBJ2-1; 14 bases map to TRBD2. V trimming: 3 bases; J trimming: 7 bases; junction bases outside the gene matches: 6. Germline V gives CDR1 SGDLS, CDR2 YYNGEE. This CDR3 spans 16 amino acids. The whole variable domain, remainder taken from reference TRBV9 and TRBJ2-1, is DSGVTQTPKHLITATGQRVTLRCSPRSGDLSVYWYQQSLDQGLQFLIQYYNGEERAKGNILERFSAQQFPDLHSELNLSSLELGDSALYFCASSGGLAGGLNEQFFGPGTRLTVL.

The rearrangement joins TRBV5-8 to TRBJ2-3; 8 nucleotides match TRBD2. The CDR3 runs 15 residues. The V segment lost 4 bases and the J segment 7 bases; nucleotides outside the gene matches: 11. Germline V gene lookup returns CDR1 SGHTS and CDR2 YDEGEE. The CDR3 reads CASSRAGGPVYTQYF. The CDR3 DNA sequence: TGTGCCAGCAGCAGGGCGGGGGGTCCCGTGTATACGCAGTATTTT.

The rearrangement links TRBV19 to TRBJ1-2; D is unclear. Trimming cost V 4 bases and J 2 bases, with 14 bases left between them. Looked up from germline, CDR1 is LNHDA and CDR2 is SQIVND (reference sequence). The length of the CDR3 is 15 residues. CDR3 amino acids: CASSTLPGVNYGYTF. In nucleotides, the CDR3 is TGTGCCAGTAGTACCCTACCGGGAGTAAACTATGGCTACACCTTC.